One sample yielded the 12 T cell receptor beta chains listed below, sequenced in a study of CD8 T cells in Susac syndrome. RNA, at about 0.5 to 1 ug, was reverse transcribed with random hexamers. TCRdb redid the calling of the immunoSEQ multiplex PCR reads with MiXCR, one entry per CDR3 protein. Found here are under 150,000 distinct CDR3 sequences, over 85% of them singletons; the top ten hold around 0.29%. Input material: CD8+ T cells from PBMCs. The receptors shown here come from a human donor in good health.

The chain uses TRBV9 and TRBJ2-1; TRBD2 might be the D (5 bases). From germline, CDR1 is SGDLS and CDR2 YYNGEE. V dropped 1 base and J dropped 7 bases, with 12 bases sitting between them. The CDR3 extends over 14 amino acids. The CDR3 loop is CASSVPDSQNEQFF. CDR3 DNA sequence: TGTGCCAGCAGCGTACCGGACTCGCAGAATGAGCAGTTCTTC.

The genes are TRBV20-1 and TRBJ2-7; D might be TRBD2 (6 bases). CDR3 size: 15 residues. Trimming took 1 base from V and 5 from J, leaving 18 bases between them. Germline lookup yields CDR1 DFQATT and CDR2 SNEGSKA (reference sequence). CDR3 bases: TGCAGTGCTAGAGCCCCCGGCGGGGAAGTTCACGAGCAGTACTTC. Protein sequence: CSARAPGGEVHEQYF.

This chain's CDR3 is CASSVGGGAEETQYF. Here the CDR3 DNA reads TGTGCCAGCAGCGTAGGGGGAGGGGCGGAAGAGACCCAGTACTTC. The chain has TRBV9 and TRBJ2-5, with 7 positions matching TRBD2. Per germline, CDR1 SGDLS and CDR2 YYNGEE. Unmatched junction bases numbered 5, after V lost 0 bases and J lost 3 bases. The CDR3 covers 15 residues.

This clonotype was detected once. The chain has TRBV6-5 and TRBJ1-3; D uncertain. This CDR3 spans 13 amino acids. The V end was cut by 2 bases, the J end by 4 bases, with 6 bases between. The germline V gene encodes CDR1 MNHEY and CDR2 SVGAGI. The CDR3 spells CASSYGSGNTIYF. The CDR3 nucleotides are TGTGCCAGCAGTTACGGTAGCGGAAACACCATATATTTT.

CDR3 protein: CASSGRQNGELFF. The CDR3 DNA reads as TGTGCCAGCAGCGGCCGACAGAACGGGGAGCTGTTTTTT. The chain combines TRBV9 with TRBJ2-2; maybe TRBD1 (5 bases). CDR1 is SGDLS, CDR2 YYNGEE, per germline. V was pared by 3 bases and J by 7 bases, with 10 bases between. The CDR3 spans 13 residues. The complete variable domain, with remaining parts taken from reference TRBV9 and TRBJ2-2, reads DSGVTQTPKHLITATGQRVTLRCSPRSGDLSVYWYQQSLDQGLQFLIQYYNGEERAKGNILERFSAQQFPDLHSELNLSSLELGDSALYFCASSGRQNGELFFGEGSRLTVL.

The chain is built from TRBV7-6 and TRBJ2-7; D uncertain. CDR1 and CDR2 from the germline V gene are SGHVS and FNYEAQ. V was shortened by 3 bases and J by 5 bases, with 5 bases between the two germline ends. This CDR3 region has 11 residues. CDR3 region: CASSFGNEQYF. The CDR3 DNA reads TGTGCCAGCAGCTTCGGTAACGAGCAGTACTTC.

The chain links TRBV29-1 to TRBJ2-5, with 9 bases identical to TRBD2. The CDR3 length is 16 residues. After removal of 4 bases from V and 1 base from J, the junction contained 10 bases not matched to a gene. Germline V gene sequence: CDR1 SQVTM, CDR2 ANQGSEA. The CDR3 DNA reads TGCAGCGTTGTCCCAATAGCGGGAGTGGTCCAAGAGACCCAGTACTTC. Its translation is CSVVPIAGVVQETQYF.

This sequence joins TRBV9 and TRBJ2-4, with TRBD1 matching over 7 bases. V lost 4 bases, J lost 6 bases, and 10 bases stayed unmatched. The germline CDR1 and CDR2 sequences are SGDLS and YYNGEE. The CDR3 is 15 residues long. CDR3 sequence: CASSPHRDSLNIQYF. CDR3 nucleotide sequence: TGTGCCAGCAGCCCTCACCGGGACAGCTTAAACATTCAGTACTTC.

This clonotype has just one count. The chain couples TRBV27 to TRBJ1-1, with 8 positions matching TRBD1. J was trimmed by 5 bases and V by 0 bases; bases with no gene match: 2. Germline values: CDR1 MNHEY, CDR2 SMNVEV (reference sequence). The CDR3 has 14 residues. CDR3 nucleotide sequence: TGTGCCAGCAGTTTATCACAGGGGGTTACTGAAGCTTTCTTT. This gives the protein CASSLSQGVTEAFF.

The V gene is TRBV13, the J gene TRBJ2-5; no clear D. The ends were cut back, 5 bases at V and 1 base at J, with 11 bases in the middle. CDR1 and CDR2 (germline): PRHDT, FYEKMQ (reference sequence). The CDR3 is 14 amino acids. This CDR3 is CASSIFAFQETQYF. In DNA form, the CDR3 reads TGTGCCAGCAGCATTTTTGCGTTCCAAGAGACCCAGTACTTC.

This rearrangement joins TRBV9 to TRBJ1-2, with a weak D call TRBD1 (6 bases). There are 15 residues in the CDR3. CDR1 is SGDLS, CDR2 YYNGEE, per germline. The V end was cut by 3 bases, the J end by 4 bases, with 16 bases between. This CDR3 reads CASSANRDEGYGYTF. CDR3 bases: TGTGCCAGCAGCGCCAACAGGGACGAGGGCTATGGCTACACCTTC.

The chain has TRBV29-1 and TRBJ2-1, with D possibly being TRBD2 (5 bases). Germline assignment: CDR1 SQVTM and CDR2 ANQGSEA. The CDR3 runs to 12 residues. The germline V and J ends were trimmed by 4 bases and 9 bases, with 13 bases remaining between them. The CDR3 DNA sequence: TGCAGCGTTGGTGGGAGTCGGGGTGAGCAGTTCTTC. Residues: CSVGGSRGEQFF.